This T cell receptor beta chain was sequenced in a study of radiation and T cells in renal cell carcinoma. For the study at large: Nephrectomy followed 15 Gy stereotactic body radiation by 4 weeks.

Study-wide results and caveats: From baseline, blood top tumor clonotypes peaked at 2 weeks post-radiation.

J lost 1 base, V lost 2 bases, and 6 bases had no gene match. Germline V lookup: CDR1 SGHNT, CDR2 YENEEA. CDR3 length: 17 residues. The time point is: baseline pretreatment blood. Treatment meaning: 15 Gy SBRT to primary tumor, nephrectomy 4 weeks later. After SBRT, blood was collected at 2 and 4 weeks, plus baseline. For this clone: Its specificity is not known.

Profiling relied on immunoSEQ multiplex PCR, and the TCRdb table lists in-frame clones only, not all of them. In the table there are 95,000 to 150,000 clones, about four fifths of which are singletons. The chain carries TRBV11-3 and TRBJ2-1, with TRBD2 identical over 9 bases. This receptor was taken from an older woman with renal cell carcinoma. The sample consisted of blood, taken from a patient whose treatment included radiotherapy and nephrectomy. The CDR3 region is CASSLNSGRMSYNEQFF. CDR3 coding DNA: TGTGCCAGCAGCTTAAATAGCGGGAGAATGTCCTACAATGAGCAGTTCTTC.